What follows is one T cell receptor (beta chain) and its context. The authors' processing: From reference gene primer amplification, estimates of nucleated cell counts were derived. The protocol was immunoSEQ multiplex PCR, while the TCRdb copy is restricted to in-frame clones and leaves out a portion. The V and J calls and clone size come from that table; D and trimming were worked out from the DNA. The data hold approximately 35,000 clones, with approximately 85% observed a single time. The data derive from a study of blood T cell repertoires in COVID-19. Study at large: Sample material is recorded as cDNA or gDNA derived from T cells, B-cell-depleted T cells, or PBMCs.

The TCR was taken from a man aged 60 to 69 with active COVID-19. Sequenced input: peripheral blood.

CDR3 in DNA: TGCAGCGTCCTGGGTGTGGGACTAGCGGGGCTCTACGAGCAGTACTTC. Protein sequence: CSVLGVGLAGLYEQYF. J is TRBJ2-7 and V is TRBV29-1, with 13 bases matching TRBD2. Germline V gives CDR1 SQVTM, CDR2 ANQGSEA. This CDR3 has 16 amino acids. Trimming took 6 bases from V and 3 from J; bases not matched to a gene: 11.